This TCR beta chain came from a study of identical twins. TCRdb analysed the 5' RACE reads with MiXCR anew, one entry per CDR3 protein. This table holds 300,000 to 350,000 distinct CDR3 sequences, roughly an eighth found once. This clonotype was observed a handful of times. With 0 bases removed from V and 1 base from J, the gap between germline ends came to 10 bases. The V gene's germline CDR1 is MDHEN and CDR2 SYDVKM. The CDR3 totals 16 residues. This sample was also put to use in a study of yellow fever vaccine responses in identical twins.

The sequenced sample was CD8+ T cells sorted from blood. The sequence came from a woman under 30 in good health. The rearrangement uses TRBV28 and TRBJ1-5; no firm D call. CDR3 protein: CASSLWRVRSNQPQHF. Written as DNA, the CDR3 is TGTGCCAGCAGTTTATGGAGGGTGAGGAGCAATCAGCCCCAGCATTTT. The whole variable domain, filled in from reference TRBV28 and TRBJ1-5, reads DVKVTQSSRYLVKRTGEKVFLECVQDMDHENMFWYRQDPGLGLRLIYFSYDVKMKEKGDIPEGYSVSREKKERFSLILESASTNQTSMYLCASSLWRVRSNQPQHFGDGTRLSIL.